The 12 T cell receptor beta chains below were found in one sample sequenced in a study of blood T cell repertoires in COVID-19. TCRdb keeps only in-frame clones here, not all; method: immunoSEQ multiplex PCR. The table has 200,000 to 300,000 clones, approximately 92% seen once. Sequencing was carried out using peripheral blood. All receptors derive from a young adult with COVID-19, enrolled during active disease.

This clone was counted a few times. The J gene is TRBJ1-2, the V gene TRBV30; tentative D call: TRBD1 (5 bases). The V and J ends lost 4 bases and 1 base respectively, with 19 bases between them. This CDR3 has 16 amino acids. Looked up from germline, CDR1 is GTSNPN and CDR2 is SVGIG (reference sequence). The CDR3 DNA reads as TGTGCCTGGATCTCCTCCTTGGGGCATCTTAACTATGGCTACACCTTC. It encodes CAWISSLGHLNYGYTF.

The chain combines TRBV6-5 with TRBJ1-2; TRBD1 might be the D (6 bases). The germline V gene has CDR1 MNHEY and CDR2 SVGAGI. This CDR3 has 13 residues. V shed 6 bases and J shed 2 bases, with 10 bases lying between them. CDR3 in amino acids: CASSDDRNYGYTF. CDR3 nucleotides: TGTGCCAGCAGCGACGACAGGAACTATGGCTACACCTTC.

The CDR3: CASSLINQETQYF. The CDR3 DNA is TGTGCCAGCAGCTTAATAAACCAAGAGACCCAGTACTTC. V gene TRBV11-2 combines with J gene TRBJ2-5; D call uncertain. Per the germline V gene, CDR1 is SGHAT and CDR2 is FQNNGV. Trimming left V 2 bases short and J 0 bases short, with 4 bases between. The CDR3 length is 13 residues.

The chain recombines TRBV7-9 with TRBJ2-3; maybe TRBD1 (6 bases). CDR3 size: 14 residues. The V and J ends lost 4 bases and 2 bases respectively, with 10 bases between them. The germline CDR1 and CDR2 sequences are SEHNR and FQNEAQ (reference sequence). The CDR3 nucleotides are TGTGCCAGCAGCTGGACAGTTGACACAGATACGCAGTATTTT. Amino acid sequence: CASSWTVDTDTQYF.

This rearrangement joins TRBV11-2 to TRBJ1-2, with 7 positions matching TRBD1. With 1 base clipped from V and 4 bases from J, the junction kept 3 bases outside the gene matches. Germline V CDR1 and CDR2: SGHAT, FQNNGV. This CDR3 has 14 residues. CDR3 amino acids: CASSLAGGPYGYTF. In nucleotides, the CDR3 is TGTGCCAGCAGCTTAGCAGGGGGGCCCTATGGCTACACCTTC.

The chain is built from TRBV4-1 and TRBJ2-1, with D perhaps matching TRBD2 (6 bases). V lost 4 bases, J lost 8 bases, and 12 bases lay in between. CDR3 length: 13 amino acids. Per germline, CDR1 MGHRA and CDR2 YSYEKL. CDR3 in amino acids: CASSRFRDYEQFF. In DNA, the CDR3 is TGCGCCAGCAGCCGCTTCAGGGACTATGAGCAGTTCTTC.

This sequence joins TRBV3-1 (or the pseudogene TRBV3-2) and TRBJ2-2, with TRBD1 matching over 9 bases. CDR3 length: 16 amino acids. Losses at the gene ends were 1 base for V and 6 bases for J; bases not matched to a gene: 6. CDR1 and CDR2 (germline): LGHDT, YNNKEL (reference sequence). The CDR3: CASSQAIGTGSGELFF. DNA for the CDR3: TGTGCCAGCAGCCAAGCAATCGGGACAGGGTCCGGGGAGCTGTTTTTT.

The genes are TRBV7-9 and TRBJ1-3; D uncertain. The CDR3 is 12 residues long. The V gene's germline CDR1 is SEHNR and CDR2 FQNEAQ (reference sequence). Deletions cut 5 bases from V and 8 bases from J, with 10 bases between. The CDR3 loop reads CASSDISHTIYF. DNA for the CDR3: TGTGCCAGCAGCGACATTAGTCACACCATATATTTT.

The CDR3 nucleotides read TGTGCCAGTAGCCCCGGACTGAGTAACAATGAGCAGTTCTTC. Translated, it gives CASSPGLSNNEQFF. The chain has TRBV19 and TRBJ2-1, with D tentatively TRBD2 (5 bases). The CDR3 covers 14 residues. V was shortened by 6 bases and J by 5 bases, with 14 bases between the two germline ends. The germline V gene has CDR1 LNHDA and CDR2 SQIVND (reference sequence).

The V and J genes are TRBV29-1 and TRBJ1-2; 10 bases agree with TRBD1. The CDR3 contains 15 residues. Per the germline V gene, CDR1 is SQVTM and CDR2 is ANQGSEA. V lost 7 bases to trimming and J lost 3 bases; unmatched junction nucleotides: 11. Here the CDR3 reads CSALGTGDEYYGYTF. CDR3 nucleotide sequence: TGCAGCGCATTGGGGACAGGGGACGAGTACTATGGCTACACCTTC.

The chain carries TRBV7-9 and TRBJ2-5; D unresolved. Germline loops: CDR1 SEHNR, CDR2 FQNEAQ (reference sequence). V lost 1 base and J lost 3, with 15 bases in between. CDR3 length: 16 residues. The CDR3 nucleotides are TGTGCCAGCAGCTTAGGACCAACCGGAGCCGAAGAGACCCAGTACTTC. Protein sequence: CASSLGPTGAEETQYF.

This rearrangement joins TRBV4-1 to TRBJ2-7; 10 bases match TRBD2. In germline, CDR1 is MGHRA, CDR2 YSYEKL. The V segment lost 2 bases and the J segment 5 bases; nucleotides outside the gene matches: 3. This CDR3 region has 14 residues. The CDR3 loop is CASSQQREGHEQYF. The DNA for the CDR3 is TGCGCCAGCAGCCAACAGCGGGAGGGCCACGAGCAGTACTTC.